Listed below are T cell receptor beta chains from one sample, sequenced in a study of cytomegalovirus exposure and HLA in healthy donors. Sequenced by immunoSEQ multiplex PCR; TCRdb stores in-frame clones only, minus some. The table lists about 140,000 clones, roughly 77% of them singletons. Sequenced: PBMCs. The source of these receptors is a female donor in good health and CMV-seronegative. The CDR3 runs from the conserved cysteine through the conserved F or W. A D gene is named only where the DNA matches it firmly. The listing skips clone size in some rows; elsewhere it reads once, few, many or a size class.

d_call j_call clone_size v_call cdr3_nt cdr3_aa
. TRBJ2-7 . TRBV7-2 TGTGCCAGCAGCTTAGTCAACGAGCAGTACTTC CASSLVNEQYF
. TRBJ1-1 . TRBV7-9 TGTGCCAGCAGCTTAGTCCCAGGAATGAACACTGAAGCTTTCTTT CASSLVPGMNTEAFF
TRBD1 TRBJ2-2 . TRBV6-1 TGTGCCAGCAGTGTACAGGGGGCAAAGACCGGGGAGCTGTTTTTT CASSVQGAKTGELFF
TRBD2 TRBJ2-1 . TRBV2 TGTGCCAGCAGTGAAGCTCGAGGCGGGAGAGGGAGCAATGAGCAGTTCTTC CASSEARGGRGSNEQFF
. TRBJ2-1 . TRBV7-2 TGTGCCAGCAGCACCCCCTTTGCGGTCAGAAAACACAATGAGCAGTTCTTC CASSTPFAVRKHNEQFF
. TRBJ2-7 . TRBV23-1 TGCGCCAGCAGTCAATCAAGGGGGGACAGTCGACAACGGCAGTACTTC CASSQSRGDSRQRQYF
TRBD2 TRBJ2-7 . TRBV2 TGTGCCAGCACCCGAGGCGGGAGTCCGCCTCTTGGACTCTACGAGCAGTACTTC CASTRGGSPPLGLYEQYF
TRBD2 TRBJ2-1 . TRBV2 TGTGCCAGCAGTGAGCGGGGGACTAGCGGGAGGGGTGAGCAGCTCTTC CASSERGTSGRGEQLF
. TRBJ1-5 . TRBV7-8 TGTGCCAGCAGCCCCCCGGGAGGGAGAAATCAGCCCCAGCATTTT CASSPPGGRNQPQHF
TRBD1 TRBJ1-2 . TRBV5-4 TGTGCCAGCAGCCGACGACAGGGGCTTAGCTATGGCTACACCTTC CASSRRQGLSYGYTF
. TRBJ1-5 once TRBV6-6 TGTGCCAGTGACAGCTATAGCAATCAGCCCCAGCATTTT CASDSYSNQPQHF
TRBD2 TRBJ2-1 . TRBV30 TGTGCCTGGAGTGGGCGACTAGCGGGACACAATGAGCAGTTCTTC CAWSGRLAGHNEQFF
TRBD2 TRBJ2-2 . TRBV4-3 TGCGCCAGCAGCCAAGCGACGACACGCGGTTTCCTAGCGGGAGAGCTCGGGGAGCTGTTTTTT CASSQATTRGFLAGELGELFF
. TRBJ2-2 few TRBV28 TGTGCCAGCACCATACTCCCCCGAGCCGGGGAGCTGTTTTTT CASTILPRAGELFF
. TRBJ1-2 . TRBV5-4 TGTGCCAGCAGCTTGCGCTTCCAGGATGGCTACACCTTC CASSLRFQDGYTF
. TRBJ1-1 once TRBV18 TGTGCCAGCTCACCAGGGGCCATGAACACTGAAGCTTTCTTT CASSPGAMNTEAFF
TRBD1 TRBJ2-3 once TRBV29-1 TGCAGCGTCGCGACAGGGGTCAGCACAGATACGCAGTATTTT CSVATGVSTDTQYF
. TRBJ2-7 . TRBV27 TGTGCCAGCAGTTTATCGCAGGGCTACAGGCTAGACGAGCAGTACTTC CASSLSQGYRLDEQYF
TRBD2 TRBJ2-2 . TRBV5-5 TGTGCCAGCACCGGGGGGACGGAGTCCGGGGAGCTGTTTTTT CASTGGTESGELFF
. TRBJ2-2 once TRBV5-1 TGCGCCAGCAGCTCGGGACTTCCCGGGGAGCTGTTTTTT CASSSGLPGELFF
. TRBJ2-5 . TRBV6-1 TGTGCCAGCAGTGCGGGGGACTGGGGAGAGACCCAGTACTTC CASSAGDWGETQYF
TRBD2 TRBJ2-2 . TRBV7-7 TGTGCTAGCAGCTTAGCGTTCGACGGGGGGGCCACCGGGGAGCTGTTTTTT CASSLAFDGGATGELFF
TRBD1 TRBJ1-1 . TRBV7-8 TGTGCCAGCAGCTTATCGACAGGGGTGGCTGAAGCTTTCTTT CASSLSTGVAEAFF
TRBD1 TRBJ1-2 once TRBV6-1 TGTGCCAGCAGTCGGGACAGGGGAGACTATGGCTACACCTTC CASSRDRGDYGYTF
. TRBJ1-1 . TRBV5-4 TGTGCCAGCAGCTTGGGGCCGACAGGGAACACTGAAGCTTTCTTT CASSLGPTGNTEAFF
. TRBJ2-3 . TRBV27 TGTGCCAGCAGCTCAGGGTTGAGGACACACGATACGCAGTATTTT CASSSGLRTHDTQYF
TRBD1 TRBJ1-1 . TRBV28 TGTGCCAGCAGTAGACGACAGGGAGGGAACACTGAAGCTTTCTTT CASSRRQGGNTEAFF